This passage covers 30 T cell receptor beta chains from one sample sequenced in a study of cytomegalovirus exposure and HLA in healthy donors. The PCR ran on 60 Vbeta and 13 Jbeta primers. Profiling relied on immunoSEQ multiplex PCR, and the TCRdb table lists in-frame clones only, not all of them. The data show over 120,000 clones, over 75% seen once. The sequenced sample consisted of PBMCs. The receptors here all came from a woman aged 25-40 years in good health and CMV-seronegative.

This clone was detected a few times. This rearrangement joins TRBV6-4 to TRBJ2-2, with TRBD1 as a possible D gene (6 bases). This CDR3 region has 14 residues. The germline V and J ends were trimmed by 2 bases and 2 bases, with 6 bases remaining between them. The germline CDR1 and CDR2 sequences are MRHNA and SNTAGT. CDR3 DNA sequence: TGTGCCAGCAGTGACGGGACAAACACCGGGGAGCTGTTTTTT. This sequence encodes CASSDGTNTGELFF.

The gene calls are TRBV27 and TRBJ1-4; the D gene is possibly TRBD1 (6 bases). The CDR3 length is 14 residues. Germline loops: CDR1 MNHEY, CDR2 SMNVEV (reference sequence). V lost 6 bases, J lost 10 bases, and 18 bases lay in between. CDR3 in DNA: TGTGCCAGCAGCCTTGGACAGAATCTGGGAAAACTGTTTTTT. It encodes CASSLGQNLGKLFF. The full variable domain, rest sourced from reference TRBV27 and TRBJ1-4, is EAQVTQNPRYLITVTGKKLTVTCSQNMNHEYMSWYRQDPGLGLRQIYYSMNVEVTDKGDVPEGYKVSRKEKRNFPLILESPSPNQTSLYFCASSLGQNLGKLFFGSGTQLSVL.

The chain uses TRBV19 and TRBJ1-1; no reliable D call. This CDR3 has 14 residues. V was clipped by 2 bases and J by 0 bases, with 7 bases between them. Germline CDR1 reads LNHDA; CDR2 reads SQIVND (reference sequence). DNA for the CDR3: TGTGCCAGTAGTATACAGGCAGTGAACACTGAAGCTTTCTTT. Protein product: CASSIQAVNTEAFF.

The chain carries TRBV29-1 and TRBJ1-6; possible D gene TRBD1, 5 bases. Trimming cost V 4 bases and J 7 bases, with 14 bases left between them. Germline CDR1 reads SQVTM; CDR2 reads ANQGSEA. This CDR3 contains 14 residues. In nucleotides, the CDR3 is TGCAGCGTTGTTTCGGCAGGGAGGAATTCACCCCTCCACTTT. Translating it yields CSVVSAGRNSPLHF.

J is TRBJ2-3 and V is TRBV29-1; TRBD2 might be the D (6 bases). Trimming removed 8 bases from V and 1 base from J, with 13 bases in between. The CDR3 consists of 13 residues. The germline CDR1 and CDR2 sequences are SQVTM and ANQGSEA. The CDR3 DNA sequence: TGCAGCTTGTCCTCGGGGGGCACAGATACGCAGTATTTT. As protein: CSLSSGGTDTQYF.

The chain recombines TRBV11-2 with TRBJ2-7; 7 nucleotides match TRBD1. V shed 4 bases, J shed 4 bases, and the junction held 7 bases outside the gene matches. Germline-derived CDR1 and CDR2 are SGHAT and FQNNGV. This CDR3 has 14 residues. This chain's CDR3 is CASSSTGAAYEQYF. DNA of the CDR3: TGTGCCAGCAGCTCCACAGGGGCCGCGTACGAGCAGTACTTC.

In regard to this clone: This specimen includes other DNA sequences encoding the same CDR3. The rearrangement uses TRBV6-4 and TRBJ1-1; the match to TRBD1 covers 7 bases. The CDR3 spans 13 residues. Germline V gene data show CDR1 as MRHNA and CDR2 as SNTAGT. Trimming cost V 9 bases and J 5 bases; bases outside gene matches: 9. CDR3 in DNA: TGTGCCAGACAGGGGTCCAAGGGGACTGAAGCTTTCTTT. Translation gives CARQGSKGTEAFF.

The rearrangement uses TRBV5-4 and TRBJ2-3; tentatively, D is TRBD2 (6 bases). From germline, CDR1 is SGHNT and CDR2 YYREEE (reference sequence). V was shortened by 4 bases and J by 1 base, with 16 bases between the two germline ends. CDR3 size: 16 residues. CDR3 DNA sequence: TGTGCCAGCAGCACCGGTGATAGACTAGGCACAGATACGCAGTATTTT. Its translation is CASSTGDRLGTDTQYF.

This chain joins TRBV7-8 and TRBJ2-2; the match to TRBD2 covers 7 bases. The CDR3 consists of 14 residues. Germline V lookup: CDR1 SGHVS, CDR2 FQNEAQ. J lost 9 bases, V lost 2 bases, and 6 bases had no gene match. The CDR3 DNA follows: TGTGCCAGCAGCTTACGTCGGGGGGATCGGGAGCTGTTTTTT. This codes for CASSLRRGDRELFF.

This chain links TRBV5-1 with TRBJ2-1; D gene uncertain. V lost 0 bases and J 0 bases, leaving 10 bases between the germline ends. Germline CDR1 reads SGHRS; CDR2 reads YFSETQ. The CDR3 length is 16 residues. In DNA, the CDR3 is TGCGCCAGCAGCTTGGCCGTTGGTAGCTCCTACAATGAGCAGTTCTTC. Translation gives CASSLAVGSSYNEQFF.

The rearrangement links TRBV5-1 to TRBJ2-5; perhaps TRBD1 as D (7 bases). The CDR3 has 14 amino acids. Looked up from germline, CDR1 is SGHRS and CDR2 is YFSETQ. Between the trimmed V and J ends, which lost 4 bases and 0 bases, there was a span of 10 bases. In DNA form, the CDR3 reads TGCGCCAGCAGCCCAGGGGGGTACCAAGAGACCCAGTACTTC. It is translated as CASSPGGYQETQYF.

This clone has just a few counts. This chain connects TRBV4-3 to TRBJ2-1; 9 bases line up with TRBD1. Germline V lookup: CDR1 LGHNA, CDR2 YSLEER. After removal of 5 bases from V and 3 bases from J, the junction contained 8 bases not matched to a gene. This CDR3 has 16 residues. The CDR3 DNA reads as TGCGCCAGCAGCAAAGGAGGGACAGGGTACTACAATGAGCAGTTCTTC. Its translation is CASSKGGTGYYNEQFF.

The genes are TRBV6-1 and TRBJ2-7, with TRBD2 identical over 7 bases. V trimming: 6 bases; J trimming: 3 bases; junction bases outside the gene matches: 5. In germline, CDR1 is MNHNS, CDR2 SASEGT. The CDR3 runs 13 residues. CDR3 nucleotide sequence: TGTGCCAGCAGCCGAAGCGGGGACTACGAGCAGTACTTC. This translates into CASSRSGDYEQYF.

The gene calls are TRBV6-6 and TRBJ1-5, with TRBD1 as a possible D gene (6 bases). The germline gives CDR1 MNHNY, CDR2 SVGAGI (reference sequence). Trimming pared 2 bases from V and 6 bases from J, leaving 14 bases between. The CDR3 has 15 residues. The CDR3 sequence: CASSYGRGFRQPQHF. The CDR3 DNA is TGTGCCAGCAGTTACGGGAGGGGGTTTCGTCAGCCCCAGCATTTT.

This sequence joins TRBV19 and TRBJ2-4, with 8 bases matching TRBD1. This CDR3 is 12 amino acids long. Unmatched junction bases numbered 6, after V lost 2 bases and J lost 15 bases. Germline V gene data show CDR1 as LNHDA and CDR2 as SQIVND (reference sequence). The CDR3 here is CASSILGQVTYF. In nucleotides, the CDR3 is TGTGCCAGTAGTATATTGGGACAGGTAACGTACTTC.

The chain couples TRBV12-5 to TRBJ1-4; 10 positions match TRBD1. The CDR3 spans 14 residues. Trimming removed 6 bases from V and 7 bases from J; junction bases left unmatched: 5. The germline CDR1 and CDR2 sequences are LGHNT and FRNRAP. The CDR3 DNA reads TGTGCTAGTGGAAGGACAGGGGGGAGTGAAAAACTGTTTTTT. Translated, it gives CASGRTGGSEKLFF.

The rearrangement joins TRBV4-1 to TRBJ1-6; the D gene is possibly TRBD1 (6 bases). The CDR3 is made up of 14 amino acids. Germline V gene sequence: CDR1 MGHRA, CDR2 YSYEKL. V was pared by 3 bases and J by 7 bases, with 10 bases between. The CDR3 spells CASSQQGYNSPLHF. The CDR3 DNA is TGCGCCAGCAGCCAGCAGGGGTACAATTCACCCCTCCACTTT.

The chain has TRBV9 and TRBJ1-1; TRBD1 is a possible D gene (5 bases). The ends were cut back, 3 bases at V and 0 bases at J, with 9 bases in the middle. From germline, CDR1 is SGDLS and CDR2 YYNGEE. The CDR3 is made up of 14 amino acids. The CDR3 bases are TGTGCCAGCAGCGAGGGGTTCATGAACACTGAAGCTTTCTTT. It codes for CASSEGFMNTEAFF.

This chain uses TRBV7-3 with TRBJ1-2; D possibly corresponds to TRBD1 (6 bases). The CDR3 length is 13 residues. With 4 bases removed from V and 6 bases from J, the gap between germline ends came to 12 bases. Germline-derived CDR1 and CDR2 are SGHTA and FQGTGA. The CDR3 protein is CASSSSTGNGYTF. The CDR3 bases are TGTGCCAGCAGCTCGTCTACAGGGAATGGCTACACCTTC.

The chain combines TRBV7-9 with TRBJ1-3, with a tentative D call TRBD1 (5 bases). The CDR3 has 15 residues. CDR1 is SEHNR and CDR2 is FQNEAQ in the germline V gene (reference sequence). V lost 5 bases and J 2 bases, leaving 13 bases between the germline ends. This CDR3 is CASSPRLGPGNTIYF. The DNA for the CDR3 is TGTGCCAGCAGCCCCCGTCTGGGGCCTGGAAACACCATATATTTT.

The J gene is TRBJ2-7, the V gene TRBV2; perhaps TRBD1 as D (5 bases). This CDR3 region has 16 residues. Trimming cost V 0 bases and J 0 bases, with 12 bases left between them. Germline assignment: CDR1 SNHLY and CDR2 FYNNEI. CDR3 loop: CASSEASRQFSYEQYF. The CDR3 DNA sequence: TGTGCCAGCAGTGAAGCGAGCCGACAGTTCTCCTACGAGCAGTACTTC.

CDR3 sequence: CASSLVLAGLTDTQYF. CDR3 in DNA: TGTGCCAGCAGCTTGGTACTAGCGGGACTCACAGATACGCAGTATTTT. This rearrangement joins TRBV5-4 to TRBJ2-3, with 10 nucleotides matching TRBD2. This CDR3 has 16 amino acids. Germline values: CDR1 SGHNT, CDR2 YYREEE (reference sequence). Germline trimming cut 0 bases from V and 2 bases from J; bases unmatched to any gene: 3.

The V gene is TRBV4-1, the J gene TRBJ2-2, with a possible D match to TRBD1 (6 bases). Germline assignment: CDR1 MGHRA and CDR2 YSYEKL. Between the trimmed V and J ends, which lost 3 bases and 6 bases, there was a span of 14 bases. The CDR3 spans 15 residues. CDR3: CASSHPRGVAGELFF. The CDR3 DNA reads TGCGCCAGCAGCCATCCCAGGGGAGTGGCCGGGGAGCTGTTTTTT.

This chain links TRBV6-6 with TRBJ2-7; weak D call: TRBD1 (5 bases). The CDR3 totals 13 residues. Germline CDR1 is MNHNY and CDR2 is SVGAGI (reference sequence). V was cut by 6 bases and J by 0 bases, with 9 bases left in between. CDR3 sequence reads: CASRMDNSYEQYF. CDR3 coding DNA: TGTGCCAGCAGAATGGACAACTCCTACGAGCAGTACTTC.

This clone is a singleton in its sample. The chain joins TRBV29-1 to TRBJ2-2; possibly TRBD2 for D (5 bases). The CDR3 runs 11 residues. Trimming shortened V by 5 bases and J by 8 bases, and 9 bases separated the two germline ends. Germline V gene lookup returns CDR1 SQVTM and CDR2 ANQGSEA. CDR3 sequence reads: CSVSAEGELFF. The CDR3 nucleotides read TGCAGCGTTTCAGCGGAGGGGGAGCTGTTTTTT.

This chain connects TRBV19 to TRBJ2-7; TRBD1 is a possible D gene (5 bases). Germline values: CDR1 LNHDA, CDR2 SQIVND (reference sequence). V lost 3 bases and J lost 0, with 9 bases in between. The CDR3 spans 14 residues. DNA for the CDR3: TGTGCCAGTAGTATTGCAGGGATCTCCTACGAGCAGTACTTC. As protein: CASSIAGISYEQYF.

The J gene is TRBJ1-1, the V gene TRBV28; TRBD1 agrees at 7 bases. V lost 2 bases and J lost 4; bases outside the gene matches: 1. Germline CDR1 reads MDHEN; CDR2 reads SYDVKM. This CDR3 is 13 amino acids long. The CDR3 is CASSLNRGTEAFF. The CDR3 DNA reads as TGTGCCAGCAGTTTAAACAGGGGCACTGAAGCTTTCTTT.

This chain uses TRBV19 with TRBJ1-2; D not resolved. V was pared by 8 bases and J by 3 bases, with 19 bases between. This CDR3 has 15 amino acids. Germline V gene sequence: CDR1 LNHDA, CDR2 SQIVND (reference sequence). CDR3 protein: CASRNHGLFDYGYTF. For the CDR3, the DNA is TGTGCCAGTCGTAACCACGGGTTATTCGACTATGGCTACACCTTC.

This clone was seen more than once but under ten times. The V call is TRBV7-2, the J call TRBJ1-3; D might be TRBD1 (6 bases). The CDR3 runs to 16 residues. With 5 bases removed from V and 2 bases from J, the gap between germline ends came to 16 bases. Germline V lookup: CDR1 SGHTA, CDR2 FQGNSA. As DNA, the CDR3 is TGTGCCAGCAGCCTGAATGCGAACAGGGCTGGAAACACCATATATTTT. Its translation is CASSLNANRAGNTIYF. Variable domain in full (rest from reference TRBV7-2 and TRBJ1-3): GAGVSQSPSNKVTEKGKDVELRCDPISGHTALYWYRQSLGQGLEFLIYFQGNSAPDKSGLPSDRFSAERTGGSVSTLTIQRTQQEDSAVYLCASSLNANRAGNTIYFGEGSWLTVV.

The chain uses TRBV7-2 and TRBJ2-5, with D uncertain. TRBJ2-7 explains the end of the DNA better; the J call may be wrong. Germline-derived CDR1 and CDR2 are SGHTA and FQGNSA. The CDR3 extends over 14 amino acids. The CDR3 DNA reads TGTGCCAGCAGCTTATCCCTAGGCGCCTACGAGCAGTACTTC. It yields the protein CASSLSLGAYEQYF.